The 16 T cell receptor beta chains presented below share a single source sample, sequenced in a study of early T cells in non-severe SARS-CoV-2 infection. TCRdb reanalysed the 5' RACE reads using MiXCR and keeps one entry per CDR3 protein. Of fewer than 60,000 distinct CDR3 sequences in the sample, approximately 10% were seen once. Sequences were obtained from whole blood. The receptors originated from an adult who was a healthcare worker with PCR-confirmed SARS-CoV-2 infection or an uninfected control (not recorded which).

This clonotype showed up many times. J is TRBJ2-7 and V is TRBV28, with D uncertain. Germline CDR1 MDHEN, CDR2 SYDVKM. V lost 7 bases and J lost 0, with 10 bases in between. This CDR3 comprises 13 residues. The CDR3 loop is CASIDGFSYEQYF. The CDR3 nucleotides read TGTGCCAGCATCGACGGGTTCTCCTACGAGCAGTACTTC.

This clonotype appeared many times. The chain recombines TRBV6-1 with TRBJ1-1; 7 bases align to TRBD1. After removal of 6 bases from V and 4 bases from J, the junction contained 5 bases not matched to a gene. The germline CDR1 and CDR2 sequences are MNHNS and SASEGT. The length of the CDR3 is 13 residues. CDR3 nucleotides: TGTGCCAGCAGAAGGGGGCTGGGCACTGAAGCTTTCTTT. Translation: CASRRGLGTEAFF.

The chain recombines TRBV7-9 with TRBJ2-1; D remains unclear. The germline gives CDR1 SEHNR, CDR2 FQNEAQ (reference sequence). The CDR3 is 13 residues long. The germline V and J ends were trimmed by 1 base and 7 bases, with 8 bases remaining between them. CDR3 in DNA: TGTGCCAGCAGCTTAGGGTCACAGAATGAGCAGTTCTTC. It encodes CASSLGSQNEQFF.

This clonotype was recorded many times. This chain connects TRBV6-2 or TRBV6-3 to TRBJ2-1; D is possibly TRBD2 (6 bases). The CDR3 length is 17 residues. Trimming took off 0 bases at V and 4 bases at J, with 16 bases between the two ends. The germline V gene encodes CDR1 MNHEY and CDR2 SVGEGT. CDR3 nucleotides: TGTGCCAGCAGTTACTCTCTTATGGGGGGAGAATACAATGAGCAGTTCTTC. Translated: CASSYSLMGGEYNEQFF.

In this sample, this clonotype turned up many times. The chain carries TRBV10-2 and TRBJ2-2; 7 positions match TRBD1. This CDR3 region has 14 residues. The V segment lost 8 bases and the J segment 4 bases; nucleotides outside the gene matches: 7. Germline values: CDR1 WSHSY, CDR2 SAAADI. The CDR3 region is CASHGQVGTGELFF. The CDR3 coding sequence is TGCGCCAGCCATGGACAGGTCGGCACCGGGGAGCTGTTTTTT.

This rearrangement joins TRBV4-3 to TRBJ1-1; 10 bases map to TRBD1. This CDR3 has 13 amino acids. Trimming removed 11 bases from V and 5 bases from J; junction bases left unmatched: 8. Per the germline V gene, CDR1 is LGHNA and CDR2 is YSLEER. CDR3 bases: TGCGCCTCGCGGGACAGGGGAGGTACTGAAGCTTTCTTT. Translated: CASRDRGGTEAFF.

This clonotype was seen many times. The chain combines TRBV29-1 with TRBJ2-5; D is possibly TRBD2 (6 bases). The CDR3 runs to 11 residues. Per germline, CDR1 SQVTM and CDR2 ANQGSEA. V lost 0 bases and J lost 14, with 13 bases in between. The CDR3 sequence: CSVEEGRINYF. CDR3 nucleotides: TGCAGCGTTGAAGAGGGGAGGATAAACTACTTC.

This clonotype has more than one count but fewer than ten. This chain joins TRBV6-2 or TRBV6-3 and TRBJ2-7, with 11 bases lining up with TRBD2. This CDR3 spans 18 amino acids. Unmatched junction bases numbered 13, after V lost 6 bases and J lost 0 bases. Germline CDR1 MNHEY, CDR2 SVGEGT. The CDR3 spells CASRRGGLAGLLSYEQYF. CDR3 in DNA: TGTGCCAGCAGGAGAGGAGGACTAGCGGGCCTCCTCTCCTACGAGCAGTACTTC.

The rearrangement uses TRBV7-2 and TRBJ2-1; possibly TRBD2 for D (5 bases). The CDR3 is made up of 15 amino acids. V gave up 4 bases and J gave up 3 bases, with 13 bases separating them. Germline V gene lookup returns CDR1 SGHTA and CDR2 FQGNSA. The CDR3 is CASSWLADFYNEQFF. CDR3 coding DNA: TGTGCCAGCAGCTGGCTAGCCGACTTCTACAATGAGCAGTTCTTC.

There are many counts of this clonotype. The CDR3, as DNA: TGTGCCAGCAGTTTATCGAGGACTTCAACAGATACGCAGTATTTT. Its protein product is CASSLSRTSTDTQYF. V usage is TRBV12-3 or TRBV12-4 and J usage is TRBJ2-3, with TRBD2 as a possible D gene (5 bases). V gave up 2 bases and J gave up 3 bases, with 12 bases separating them. The CDR3 totals 15 residues.

In this sample, this clonotype turned up a few times. The V gene is TRBV28, the J gene TRBJ1-5; D unresolved. This CDR3 is 17 amino acids long. The ends were cut back, 1 base at V and 0 bases at J, with 13 bases in the middle. Germline CDR1 and CDR2: MDHEN and SYDVKM. The CDR3 DNA sequence: TGTGCCAGCAGTTTATCCAGAGATAATTATAGCAATCAGCCCCAGCATTTT. Amino acids: CASSLSRDNYSNQPQHF.

J is TRBJ1-1 and V is TRBV20-1, with TRBD1 matching over 7 bases. After removal of 6 bases from V and 4 bases from J, the junction contained 11 bases not matched to a gene. The CDR3 has 14 residues. Germline-derived CDR1 and CDR2 are DFQATT and SNEGSKA (reference sequence). In nucleotides, the CDR3 is TGCAGTGCCAGGGAGGGGGCCGAGGGCACTGAAGCTTTCTTT. As protein: CSAREGAEGTEAFF.

This clonotype was seen a handful of times. V gene TRBV7-3 combines with J gene TRBJ2-5; no clear D gene. Trimming took 2 bases from V and 5 from J, leaving 9 bases between them. The CDR3 length is 13 residues. CDR1 is SGHTA, CDR2 FQGTGA, per germline. The CDR3 loop is CASSLGFSETQYF. CDR3 coding DNA: TGTGCCAGCAGCTTAGGGTTCAGCGAGACCCAGTACTTC.

At least ten counts were recorded for this clonotype. The genes are TRBV5-1 and TRBJ2-5; 9 nucleotides align to TRBD2. Germline V lookup: CDR1 SGHRS, CDR2 YFSETQ. CDR3 size: 14 residues. Unmatched junction bases numbered 4, after V lost 0 bases and J lost 7 bases. The CDR3, as DNA: TGCGCCAGCAGCTTGGTGGCTAGCGGGGCGACCCAGTACTTC. Protein product: CASSLVASGATQYF.

This clonotype was found a few times. This CDR3 is CASGSVRETQYF. CDR3 coding DNA: TGTGCCAGCGGGTCGGTACGAGAGACCCAGTACTTC. The chain is built from TRBV9 and TRBJ2-5; D call uncertain. CDR3 length: 12 residues. Germline V gives CDR1 SGDLS, CDR2 YYNGEE. V lost 7 bases and J lost 4, with 11 bases in between.

This clonotype was recorded a few times. The chain joins TRBV5-4 to TRBJ1-2; no clear D gene. V was pared by 0 bases and J by 10 bases, with 7 bases between. Looked up from germline, CDR1 is SGHNT and CDR2 is YYREEE (reference sequence). The CDR3 is 11 residues long. The CDR3 DNA reads as TGTGCCAGCAGCTTGGATTTTGCCTACACCTTC. This sequence encodes CASSLDFAYTF.